This T cell receptor (beta chain) was captured in a study of radiation and T cells in renal cell carcinoma. Study-wide context: Nephrectomy followed 15 Gy stereotactic body radiation by 4 weeks. Points from the study as a whole: No pretreatment tumor biopsies were available for baseline clonotypes.

Here immunoSEQ multiplex PCR was the method, and the copy in TCRdb shows in-frame clones only, minus some. The sample carries 130,000 to 150,000 clones, around 90% recorded once. The germline V gene encodes CDR1 SGHVS and CDR2 FQNEAQ. This CDR3 is 15 amino acids long. V lost 5 bases to trimming and J lost 5 bases; unmatched junction nucleotides: 9. Indicated time point: baseline pretreatment blood. Sample treatment: 15 Gy SBRT to primary tumor, nephrectomy 4 weeks later. Radiation-treated patients gave blood at baseline, week 2 and week 4. This renal cell carcinoma was of the clear cell type. Turning to this clone: Antigen: not known.

This receptor was obtained from a woman in her seventies with renal cell carcinoma. The sequencing here drew on blood, taken from a patient whose treatment included radiotherapy and nephrectomy. V and J are TRBV7-8 and TRBJ1-5; 7 bases align to TRBD1. CDR3 DNA: TGTGCCAGCAGCCGCGACAGGGACGGCTATCAGCCCCAGCATTTT. As protein: CASSRDRDGYQPQHF.